A selection of T cell receptor beta chains follows, all from one sample in a study of cytomegalovirus exposure and HLA in healthy donors. The data were produced by immunoSEQ multiplex PCR, yet TCRdb's version contains in-frame clones alone and is incomplete. The specimen's table records 120,000 to 150,000 clones. The sample consisted of PBMCs. Every receptor here comes from a woman aged 50 to 65 in good health and CMV-seronegative. Each CDR3 is given with its conserved first and last residue. The order of the fields is CDR3 protein, CDR3 DNA, V gene, J gene, D gene. The D gene is left open where the match is weak.

CASSRDGGGRNEQFF,TGTGCCAGCAGCCGGGATGGGGGAGGGAGGAATGAGCAGTTCTTC,TRBV6-6,TRBJ2-1,TRBD2
CASSPQTGAQETQYF,TGTGCCAGCAGTCCTCAGACAGGGGCCCAAGAGACCCAGTACTTC,TRBV2,TRBJ2-5,TRBD1
CASSLGQHGVYEQYF,TGCGCCAGCAGCTTGGGACAGCATGGGGTCTACGAGCAGTACTTC,TRBV5-1,TRBJ2-7,NA
CASSSDNEQFF,TGTGCCAGCAGCTCCGACAATGAGCAGTTCTTC,TRBV5-4,TRBJ2-1,NA
CASSQDLGLRNTEAFF,TGTGCCAGCAGCCAAGATCTGGGGCTTAGGAACACTGAAGCTTTCTTT,TRBV4-2,TRBJ1-1,NA
CASSEVAGITFF,TGTGCCAGCAGTGAAGTGGCAGGGATTACTTTCTTT,TRBV2,TRBJ1-1,NA
CASSQPTGIEAFF,TGTGCCAGCAGCCAACCCACAGGGATTGAAGCTTTCTTT,TRBV28,TRBJ1-1,NA
CASSINSPEKLFF,TGTGCCAGTAGTATTAACAGCCCTGAAAAACTGTTTTTT,TRBV19,TRBJ1-4,NA
CASSLGTSGATGELFF,TGTGCCAGCAGCTTGGGCACTAGCGGGGCGACCGGGGAGCTGTTTTTT,TRBV5-6,TRBJ2-2,TRBD2
CASSSPGLAGGIRTDTQYF,TGTGCCAGCAGCTCTCCTGGGCTAGCGGGGGGGATCCGCACAGATACGCAGTATTTT,TRBV9,TRBJ2-3,TRBD2